The sequence of this TCR beta chain was determined in a study of T cell repertoires in cytomegalovirus infection. V lost 5 bases to trimming and J lost 2 bases; unmatched junction nucleotides: 4. CDR3 length equals 15 residues. Per germline, CDR1 SGHTA and CDR2 FQGNSA. One entry per CDR3 protein, called by TCRdb with MiXCR from the reads. This sample has under 200,000 distinct CDR3 sequences, with more than 9% found just once. Overall study findings and caveats: The study found HLA-C-restricted CMV-specific TCR beta clonotypes dominating the ex vivo response.

This clonotype was seen at least ten times. Its matching antigen is unknown. The chain employs TRBV7-2 and TRBJ2-2; TRBD2 matches at 8 bases. Sequenced material: PBMCs. This sequence originates from a human donor in good health (CMV status not recorded). Some clones in this sample may be carry-over from other donors' samples. The CDR3 nucleotides are TGTGCCAGCAGCCAGAGCGGGGGTAACACCGGGGAGCTGTTTTTT. Protein sequence: CASSQSGGNTGELFF. The full variable domain, its missing parts supplied by reference TRBV7-2 and TRBJ2-2, is GAGVSQSPSNKVTEKGKDVELRCDPISGHTALYWYRQSLGQGLEFLIYFQGNSAPDKSGLPSDRFSAERTGGSVSTLTIQRTQQEDSAVYLCASSQSGGNTGELFFGEGSRLTVL.